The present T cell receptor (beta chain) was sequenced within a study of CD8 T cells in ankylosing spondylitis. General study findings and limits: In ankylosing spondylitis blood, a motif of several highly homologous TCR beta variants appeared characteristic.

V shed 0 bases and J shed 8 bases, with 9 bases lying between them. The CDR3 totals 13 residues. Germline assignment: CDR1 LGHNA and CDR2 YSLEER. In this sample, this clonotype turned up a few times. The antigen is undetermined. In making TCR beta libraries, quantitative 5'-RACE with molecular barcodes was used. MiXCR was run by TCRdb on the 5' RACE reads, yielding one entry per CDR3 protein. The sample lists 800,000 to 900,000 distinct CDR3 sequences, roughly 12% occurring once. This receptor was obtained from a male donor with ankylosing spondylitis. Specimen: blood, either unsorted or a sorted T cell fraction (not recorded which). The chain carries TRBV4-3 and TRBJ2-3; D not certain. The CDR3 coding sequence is TGCGCCAGCAGCCAAGATAAGTTAACTACGCAGTATTTT. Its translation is CASSQDKLTTQYF.